A single sample gave rise to the 31 T cell receptor beta chains below, sequenced in a study of CD8 T cells in ankylosing spondylitis. TCRdb re-called the 5' RACE reads with MiXCR, one entry per CDR3 protein. The sample has 200,000 or so distinct CDR3 sequences, around 25% seen once. Sequences were obtained from blood, either unsorted or a sorted T cell fraction (not recorded which). The receptors here all came from a male donor with ankylosing spondylitis or in good health (not recorded which).

The chain carries TRBV29-1 and TRBJ2-1; 15 bases agree with TRBD2. The germline V gene encodes CDR1 SQVTM and CDR2 ANQGSEA. The CDR3 runs 18 residues. The V and J ends lost 2 bases and 10 bases, in that order; junction bases with no gene match: 15. As DNA, the CDR3 is TGCAGCGTTGAAAGGTGGGGGGCGGGACTAGCGGGAGGAGGGGAGCAGTTCTTC. Its protein product is CSVERWGAGLAGGGEQFF.

There are many counts of this clonotype. The rearrangement links TRBV12-3 or TRBV12-4 to TRBJ2-7; tentative D call: TRBD1 (6 bases). The V end lost 2 bases, the J end lost 8 bases, and 16 bases lay between the germline ends. This CDR3 spans 14 amino acids. The CDR3 DNA reads as TGTGCCAGCAGTTTATCGGGCAGGGGAGTCAAGCAGTACTTC. It is translated as CASSLSGRGVKQYF.

The rearrangement joins TRBV7-2 to TRBJ2-3; tentatively, D is TRBD2 (6 bases). The CDR3 runs to 16 residues. From germline, CDR1 is SGHTA and CDR2 FQGNSA. V was shortened by 4 bases and J by 1 base, with 15 bases between the two germline ends. CDR3 nucleotide sequence: TGTGCCAGCAGCTCCGGAGGGCGAGGTGGCACAGATACGCAGTATTTT. The encoded protein is CASSSGGRGGTDTQYF. The full variable domain, with the rest looked up from reference TRBV7-2 and TRBJ2-3, is GAGVSQSPSNKVTEKGKDVELRCDPISGHTALYWYRQSLGQGLEFLIYFQGNSAPDKSGLPSDRFSAERTGGSVSTLTIQRTQQEDSAVYLCASSSGGRGGTDTQYFGPGTRLTVL.

This clonotype was recorded only once. The J gene is TRBJ2-7, the V gene TRBV12-3 or TRBV12-4; D may be TRBD2 (5 bases). Deletions cut 5 bases from V and 7 bases from J, with 15 bases between. The CDR3 extends over 13 amino acids. The CDR3 DNA is TGTGCCAGCAGTACACACTGGAGCGGAGAGCAGTACTTC. This gives the protein CASSTHWSGEQYF.

The V call is TRBV19, the J call TRBJ2-4, with TRBD2 matching 8 bases. The CDR3 has 19 residues. V shed 0 bases and J 7 bases; nucleotides not matched to a gene: 17. In germline, CDR1 is LNHDA, CDR2 SQIVND (reference sequence). The CDR3 DNA sequence: TGTGCCAGTAGTATAGACCCTCTAGGCAGCGGGAGAAGGTTGAACATTCAGTACTTC. Protein product: CASSIDPLGSGRRLNIQYF.

V gene TRBV3-1 combines with J gene TRBJ2-3; 9 bases agree with TRBD1. From germline, CDR1 is LGHDT and CDR2 YNNKEL (reference sequence). V lost 11 bases and J lost 2; bases outside the gene matches: 23. The CDR3 contains 19 residues. CDR3 region: CASSTPGTGKIIVTDTQYF. The CDR3 DNA reads as TGTGCCTCCAGCACTCCGGGGACAGGGAAGATAATAGTCACAGATACGCAGTATTTT.

This clonotype has ten or more counts. The J gene is TRBJ2-7, the V gene TRBV7-8; 9 nucleotides match TRBD1. This CDR3 region has 16 residues. Per germline, CDR1 SGHVS and CDR2 FQNEAQ. J was trimmed by 5 bases and V by 7 bases; bases with no gene match: 15. In DNA form, the CDR3 reads TGTGCCAGCACCTTGAATGTCGGGACAGGGTTAGACGAGCAGTACTTC. The encoded protein is CASTLNVGTGLDEQYF.

The rearrangement joins TRBV10-3 to TRBJ2-3; D may correspond to TRBD1 or TRBD2 (6 bases each). CDR3 size: 15 residues. Trimming left V 3 bases short and J 2 bases short, with 12 bases between. From germline, CDR1 is ENHRY and CDR2 SYGVKD. The CDR3 loop is CAISDEGGVTDTQYF. Here the CDR3 DNA reads TGTGCCATCAGTGATGAGGGGGGTGTCACAGATACGCAGTATTTT.

This clonotype was counted a few times. V is TRBV2 and J is TRBJ1-2; D gene uncertain. Trimming left V 6 bases short and J 1 base short, with 6 bases between. This CDR3 comprises 12 residues. CDR1 and CDR2 from the germline V gene are SNHLY and FYNNEI. In DNA form, the CDR3 reads TGTGCCAGCAGCGGCCTTAACTATGGCTACACCTTC. Its translation: CASSGLNYGYTF.

This clonotype was counted only a few times. The chain recombines TRBV15 with TRBJ2-5; 10 bases line up with TRBD1. CDR1 LNHNV and CDR2 YYDKDF come from the germline V gene (reference sequence). J lost 5 bases, V lost 1 base, and 4 bases had no gene match. The CDR3 runs 15 residues. The DNA for the CDR3 is TGTGCCACCAGCAGAGGGGACAGGGGCCGGGAGACCCAGTACTTC. The encoded protein is CATSRGDRGRETQYF.

In this sample, this clonotype turned up many times. The conserved final phenylalanine or tryptophan is absent from the CDR3, which likely points to a read error. It is unclear where the CDR3 begins or ends on the DNA, so no DNA is shown, and the CDR3 is as TCRdb lists it. This chain links TRBV5-1 with TRBJ2-7; the table's D call, TRBD2, was not checked against the DNA. The germline gives CDR1 SGHRS, CDR2 YFSETQ. Both ends counted, the CDR3 spans 12 residues. CDR3 sequence: CASSLVPGTRLN.

There are a few counts of this clonotype. V usage is TRBV20-1 and J usage is TRBJ2-3, with TRBD1 matching 11 bases. The CDR3 loop spans 15 amino acids. Trimming at V came to 4 bases and at J to 8 bases, leaving 11 bases not matched to a gene. CDR1 and CDR2 (germline): DFQATT, SNEGSKA (reference sequence). Here the CDR3 DNA reads TGCAGTGCTAACACCGGGACAGGGGGGTCTGTTACGCAGTATTTT. This translates into CSANTGTGGSVTQYF.

The genes are TRBV20-1 and TRBJ2-7; TRBD1 might be the D (6 bases). Germline CDR1 and CDR2: DFQATT and SNEGSKA (reference sequence). V lost 0 bases, J lost 2 bases, and 17 bases lay in between. The length of the CDR3 is 16 residues. The CDR3 DNA sequence: TGCAGTGCTAGAGATTTTCGGTCAGGGGCCACCTACGAGCAGTACTTC. This translates into CSARDFRSGATYEQYF.

This clonotype appeared many times. J is TRBJ2-1 and V is TRBV12-3 or TRBV12-4, with 10 nucleotides matching TRBD2. Trimming at V came to 8 bases and at J to 6 bases, leaving 13 bases not matched to a gene. CDR3 length equals 16 residues. CDR3 coding DNA: TGTGCCAGCGGAGGGGATAGCGGGAGGTCCGCCAATGAGCAGTTCTTC. Its protein is CASGGDSGRSANEQFF.

This clonotype was seen at least ten times. The chain uses TRBV20-1 and TRBJ2-1, with D possibly matching TRBD2 (5 bases). Per germline, CDR1 DFQATT and CDR2 SNEGSKA (reference sequence). The CDR3 consists of 15 residues. Trimming cost V 1 base and J 0 bases, with 10 bases left between them. CDR3 in amino acids: CSARVTTSSYNEQFF. The DNA of the CDR3 is TGCAGTGCTAGAGTGACTACGAGCTCCTACAATGAGCAGTTCTTC.

This clonotype was observed at least ten times. The chain couples TRBV6-2 or TRBV6-3 to TRBJ2-4; D may correspond to TRBD1 or TRBD2 (5 bases each). The CDR3 is 18 residues long. The V gene's germline CDR1 is MNHEY and CDR2 SVGEGT. The ends were cut back, 2 bases at V and 0 bases at J, with 17 bases in the middle. This chain's CDR3 is CASSYTSTWGTAKNIQYF. The DNA for the CDR3 is TGTGCCAGCAGTTACACTTCAACTTGGGGGACAGCCAAAAACATTCAGTACTTC.

The J gene is TRBJ2-5, the V gene TRBV4-2; D unclear. CDR1 is LGHNA and CDR2 is YNFKEQ in the germline V gene. Trimming took off 2 bases at V and 0 bases at J, with 10 bases between the two ends. The CDR3 covers 15 residues. The CDR3 loop is CASSQWAGHQETQYF. DNA of the CDR3: TGTGCCAGCAGCCAATGGGCCGGGCACCAAGAGACCCAGTACTTC.

The chain uses TRBV15 and TRBJ1-5, with D perhaps matching TRBD1 (5 bases). With 2 bases removed from V and 4 bases from J, the gap between germline ends came to 12 bases. CDR1 LNHNV and CDR2 YYDKDF come from the germline V gene (reference sequence). There are 15 residues in the CDR3. In DNA, the CDR3 is TGTGCCACCAGCAGAAGACGGGGCCCGAATCAGCCCCAGCATTTT. This gives the protein CATSRRRGPNQPQHF.

CDR3: CASSQGRDYEQYF. CDR3 DNA sequence: TGCGCCAGCAGCCAGGGACGCGACTACGAGCAGTACTTC. This chain uses TRBV5-1 with TRBJ2-7; either TRBD1 or TRBD2 may fit D (5 bases each). V lost 4 bases and J lost 3, with 11 bases in between. This CDR3 has 13 residues. Germline V gene lookup returns CDR1 SGHRS and CDR2 YFSETQ.

This clonotype was counted between two and nine times. The chain is built from TRBV10-3 and TRBJ2-3; no firm D call. Germline lookup yields CDR1 ENHRY and CDR2 SYGVKD. The CDR3 contains 14 residues. Trimming removed 1 base at V and 5 bases at J, with 10 bases between. The CDR3 DNA follows: TGTGCCATCAGTGAGTTGGCTAGTGGAGATACGCAGTATTTT. This encodes CAISELASGDTQYF.

There are a few counts of this clonotype. The rearrangement joins TRBV23-1 to TRBJ2-5; 8 bases fit TRBD1. TRBV23-1 carries the ORF label, with uncertain function. V was pared by 1 base and J by 0 bases, with 22 bases of the junction left unmatched. The CDR3 loop spans 22 amino acids. The CDR3 DNA reads TGCGCCAGCAGTCAATTATCTCCTGGGGGACAGGCGCCGGATTCGTACCAAGAGACCCAGTACTTC. This gives the protein CASSQLSPGGQAPDSYQETQYF.

The chain joins TRBV4-3 to TRBJ2-4; 8 bases fit TRBD1. The germline CDR1 and CDR2 sequences are LGHNA and YSLEER. The J segment lost 6 bases and the V segment lost 0 bases, leaving 7 bases of the junction unmatched. CDR3 length equals 16 residues. In nucleotides, the CDR3 is TGCGCCAGCAGCCAAGAAACGGACAGGGAGATAAACATTCAGTACTTC. Its translation: CASSQETDREINIQYF.

This clonotype has more than one count but fewer than ten. The chain joins TRBV9 to TRBJ2-1; 7 bases match TRBD2. This CDR3 comprises 15 residues. Germline trimming cut 0 bases from V and 4 bases from J; bases unmatched to any gene: 4. Germline V gene sequence: CDR1 SGDLS, CDR2 YYNGEE. The CDR3 DNA sequence: TGTGCCAGCAGCGTAGAGTGGGAGGGTTACAATGAGCAGTTCTTC. This translates into CASSVEWEGYNEQFF.

The chain uses TRBV7-9 and TRBJ2-7, with TRBD1 matching over 8 bases. The CDR3 has 13 residues. Germline trimming cut 5 bases from V and 6 bases from J; bases unmatched to any gene: 6. Germline assignment: CDR1 SEHNR and CDR2 FQNEAQ (reference sequence). This CDR3 reads CASSIQGVGEQYF. As DNA, the CDR3 is TGTGCCAGCAGCATACAGGGGGTGGGCGAGCAGTACTTC. Full variable domain (remainder filled in from reference TRBV7-9 and TRBJ2-7): DTGVSQNPRHKITKRGQNVTFRCDPISEHNRLYWYRQTLGQGPEFLTYFQNEAQLEKSRLLSDRFSAERPKGSFSTLEIQRTEQGDSAMYLCASSIQGVGEQYFGPGTRLTVT.

This clonotype was recorded at least ten times. The rearrangement links TRBV5-1 to TRBJ1-1; tentative D call: TRBD1 (5 bases). The V and J ends lost 5 bases and 5 bases respectively, with 16 bases between them. The CDR3 has 14 residues. In germline, CDR1 is SGHRS, CDR2 YFSETQ. The CDR3 DNA sequence: TGCGCCAGCAGACTGGACATCCGAGGGACTGAAGCTTTCTTT. Translating it yields CASRLDIRGTEAFF.

Written as DNA, the CDR3 is TGTGCCAGCAGTTTAGCGGGTACGATGCAGTATTTT. Protein sequence: CASSLAGTMQYF. The genes are TRBV12-3 or TRBV12-4 and TRBJ2-3; D is unclear. The ends were cut back, 0 bases at V and 11 bases at J, with 9 bases in the middle. The CDR3 contains 12 residues.

This clonotype was found a few times. The chain recombines TRBV7-2 with TRBJ2-3, with D unresolved. V was pared by 2 bases and J by 2 bases, with 11 bases between. In germline, CDR1 is SGHTA, CDR2 FQGNSA. CDR3 length: 15 amino acids. The CDR3 DNA sequence: TGTGCCAGCAGCTTACTCGGCGGACCCACAGATACGCAGTATTTT. This translates into CASSLLGGPTDTQYF.

J is TRBJ1-1 and V is TRBV20-1; D is perhaps TRBD1 (6 bases). The CDR3 is 12 amino acids. Trimming removed 6 bases at V and 3 bases at J, with 11 bases between. The germline CDR1 and CDR2 sequences are DFQATT and SNEGSKA (reference sequence). CDR3 in amino acids: CSAPDSDTEAFF. The CDR3, as DNA: TGCAGTGCCCCGGACAGCGACACTGAAGCTTTCTTT.

The sample holds many counts of this clonotype. The chain joins TRBV20-1 to TRBJ2-5; 8 bases match TRBD2. There are 15 residues in the CDR3. Germline CDR1 reads DFQATT; CDR2 reads SNEGSKA (reference sequence). Trimming removed 8 bases from V and 5 bases from J; junction bases left unmatched: 16. The DNA of the CDR3 is TGCAGTAGGGTGGTGGCAGCGGGAGTTCGGGAGACCCAGTACTTC. Translation gives CSRVVAAGVRETQYF.

This clonotype was counted between two and nine times. The chain couples TRBV27 to TRBJ2-5; unclear D gene. Trimming pared 3 bases from V and 2 bases from J, leaving 7 bases between. Per the germline V gene, CDR1 is MNHEY and CDR2 is SMNVEV (reference sequence). The CDR3 is 13 residues long. Here the CDR3 reads CASSFAPQETQYF. The DNA for the CDR3 is TGTGCCAGCAGTTTCGCCCCTCAAGAGACCCAGTACTTC.

The chain links TRBV6-5 to TRBJ2-3, with no clear D. The V gene lost 8 bases and the J gene lost 6 bases, with 12 bases spanning the gap. The CDR3 is 12 residues long. Per the germline V gene, CDR1 is MNHEY and CDR2 is SVGAGI. CDR3 sequence (DNA): TGTGCCAGCCATCACAGAGGCGATACGCAGTATTTT. It specifies CASHHRGDTQYF.